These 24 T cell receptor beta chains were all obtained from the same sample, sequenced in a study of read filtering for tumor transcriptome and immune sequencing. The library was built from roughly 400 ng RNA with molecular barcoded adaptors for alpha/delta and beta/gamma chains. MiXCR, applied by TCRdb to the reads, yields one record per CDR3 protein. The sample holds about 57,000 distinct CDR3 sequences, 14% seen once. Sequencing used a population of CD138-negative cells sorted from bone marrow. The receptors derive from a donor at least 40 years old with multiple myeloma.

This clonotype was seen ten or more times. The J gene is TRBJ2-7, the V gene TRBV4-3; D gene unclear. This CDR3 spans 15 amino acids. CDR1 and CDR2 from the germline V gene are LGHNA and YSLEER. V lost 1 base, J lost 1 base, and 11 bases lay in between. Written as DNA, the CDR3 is TGCGCCAGCAGCCAAGGGATACTACGGTCCTACGAGCAGTACTTC. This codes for CASSQGILRSYEQYF.

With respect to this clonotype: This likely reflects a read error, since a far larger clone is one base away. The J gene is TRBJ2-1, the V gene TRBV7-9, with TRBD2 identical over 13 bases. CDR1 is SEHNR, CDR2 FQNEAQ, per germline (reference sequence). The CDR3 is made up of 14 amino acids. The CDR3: CASGWTSGSNEQFF. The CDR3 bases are TGTGCTAGCGGCTGGACTAGCGGGAGTAATGAGCAGTTCTTC.

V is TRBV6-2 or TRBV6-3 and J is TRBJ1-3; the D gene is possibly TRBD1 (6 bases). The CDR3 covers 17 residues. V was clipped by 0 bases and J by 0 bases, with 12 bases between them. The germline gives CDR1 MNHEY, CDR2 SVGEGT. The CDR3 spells CASSYSTGGHSGNTIYF. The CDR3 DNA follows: TGTGCCAGCAGTTACTCGACGGGGGGACACTCTGGAAACACCATATATTTT.

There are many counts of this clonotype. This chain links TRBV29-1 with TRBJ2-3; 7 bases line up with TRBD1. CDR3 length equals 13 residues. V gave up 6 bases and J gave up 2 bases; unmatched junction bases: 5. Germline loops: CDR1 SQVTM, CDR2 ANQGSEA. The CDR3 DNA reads TGCAGCGTCAAGACAGGGCACACAGATACGCAGTATTTT. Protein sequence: CSVKTGHTDTQYF.

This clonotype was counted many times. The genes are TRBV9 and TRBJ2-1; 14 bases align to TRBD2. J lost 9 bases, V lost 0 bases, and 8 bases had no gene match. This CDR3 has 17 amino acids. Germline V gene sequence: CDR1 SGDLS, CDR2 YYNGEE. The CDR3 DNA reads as TGTGCCAGCAGCGTAGCCCCCGGGACTAGCGGGAGTGGTGAGCAGTTCTTC. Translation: CASSVAPGTSGSGEQFF.

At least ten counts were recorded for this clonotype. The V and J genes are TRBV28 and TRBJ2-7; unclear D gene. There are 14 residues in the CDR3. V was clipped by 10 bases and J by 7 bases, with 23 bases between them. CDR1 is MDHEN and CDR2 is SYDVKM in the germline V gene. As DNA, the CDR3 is TGTGCCACCACCCCGTTGGGGTCGGCGAGGGAGCAGTACTTC. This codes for CATTPLGSAREQYF.

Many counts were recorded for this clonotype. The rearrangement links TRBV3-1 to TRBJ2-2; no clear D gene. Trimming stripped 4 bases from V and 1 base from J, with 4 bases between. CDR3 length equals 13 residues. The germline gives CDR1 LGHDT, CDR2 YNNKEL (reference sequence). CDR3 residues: CASSPENTGELFF. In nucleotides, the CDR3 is TGTGCCAGCAGCCCCGAGAACACCGGGGAGCTGTTTTTT.

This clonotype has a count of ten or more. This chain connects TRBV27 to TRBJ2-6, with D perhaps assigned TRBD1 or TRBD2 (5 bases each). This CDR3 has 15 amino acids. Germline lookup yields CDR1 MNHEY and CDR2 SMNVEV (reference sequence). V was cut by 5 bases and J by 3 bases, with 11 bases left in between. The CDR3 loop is CASSKQGRGANVLTF. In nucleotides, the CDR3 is TGTGCCAGCAGTAAGCAGGGACGTGGGGCCAACGTCCTGACTTTC. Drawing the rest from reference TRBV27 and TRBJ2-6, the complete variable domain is EAQVTQNPRYLITVTGKKLTVTCSQNMNHEYMSWYRQDPGLGLRQIYYSMNVEVTDKGDVPEGYKVSRKEKRNFPLILESPSPNQTSLYFCASSKQGRGANVLTFGAGSRLTVL.

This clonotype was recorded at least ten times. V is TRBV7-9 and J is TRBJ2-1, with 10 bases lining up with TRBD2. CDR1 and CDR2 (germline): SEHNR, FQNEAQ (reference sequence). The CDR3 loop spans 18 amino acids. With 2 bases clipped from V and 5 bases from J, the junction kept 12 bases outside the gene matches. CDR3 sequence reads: CASSLRLGGLAVNNEQFF. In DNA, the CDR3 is TGTGCCAGCAGCTTAAGACTAGGTGGACTAGCGGTCAACAATGAGCAGTTCTTC.

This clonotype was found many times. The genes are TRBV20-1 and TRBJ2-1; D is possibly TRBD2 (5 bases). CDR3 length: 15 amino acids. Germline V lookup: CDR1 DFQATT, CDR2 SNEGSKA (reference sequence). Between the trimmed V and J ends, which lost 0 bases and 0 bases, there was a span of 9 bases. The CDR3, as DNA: TGCAGTGCTAGAGAAGTTGGGAGCTCCTACAATGAGCAGTTCTTC. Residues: CSAREVGSSYNEQFF.

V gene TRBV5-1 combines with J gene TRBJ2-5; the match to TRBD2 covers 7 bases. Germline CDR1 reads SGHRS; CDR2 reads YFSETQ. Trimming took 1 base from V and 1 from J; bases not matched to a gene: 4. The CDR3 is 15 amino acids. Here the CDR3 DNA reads TGCGCCAGCAGCTTGCATGCTAGCGGCCAAGAGACCCAGTACTTC. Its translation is CASSLHASGQETQYF.

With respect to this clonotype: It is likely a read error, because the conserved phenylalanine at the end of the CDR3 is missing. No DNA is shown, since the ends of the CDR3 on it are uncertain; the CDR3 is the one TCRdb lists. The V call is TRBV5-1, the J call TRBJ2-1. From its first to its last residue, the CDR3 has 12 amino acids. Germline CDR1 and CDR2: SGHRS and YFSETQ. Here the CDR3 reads CASSLAPTEQVC.

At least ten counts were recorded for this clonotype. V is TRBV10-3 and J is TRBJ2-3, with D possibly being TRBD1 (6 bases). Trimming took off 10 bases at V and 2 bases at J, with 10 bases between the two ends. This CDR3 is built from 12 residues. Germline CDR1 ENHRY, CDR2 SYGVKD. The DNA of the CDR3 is TGTGCCACCAGGACAGACACAGATACGCAGTATTTT. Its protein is CATRTDTDTQYF.

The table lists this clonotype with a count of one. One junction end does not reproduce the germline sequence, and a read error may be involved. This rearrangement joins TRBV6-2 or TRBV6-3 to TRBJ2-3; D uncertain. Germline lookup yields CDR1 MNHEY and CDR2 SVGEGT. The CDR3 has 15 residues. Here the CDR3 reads CAGSYVGRSTDTQYF. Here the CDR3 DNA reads TGTGCCGGCAGTTACGTGGGAAGAAGCACAGATACGCAGTATTTT.

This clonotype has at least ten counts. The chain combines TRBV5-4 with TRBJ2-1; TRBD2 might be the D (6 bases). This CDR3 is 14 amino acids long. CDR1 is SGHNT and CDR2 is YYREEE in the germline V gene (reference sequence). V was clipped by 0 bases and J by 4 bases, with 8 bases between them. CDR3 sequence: CASSLASAYNEQFF. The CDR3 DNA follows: TGTGCCAGCAGCTTGGCTAGCGCGTACAATGAGCAGTTCTTC.

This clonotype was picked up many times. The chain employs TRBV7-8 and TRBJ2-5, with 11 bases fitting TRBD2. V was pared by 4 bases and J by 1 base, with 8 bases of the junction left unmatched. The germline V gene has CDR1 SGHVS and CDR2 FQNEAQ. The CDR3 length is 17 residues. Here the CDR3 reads CASSSSTSGSSQETQYF. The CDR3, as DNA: TGTGCCAGCAGCTCTAGTACTAGCGGGAGTTCCCAAGAGACCCAGTACTTC.

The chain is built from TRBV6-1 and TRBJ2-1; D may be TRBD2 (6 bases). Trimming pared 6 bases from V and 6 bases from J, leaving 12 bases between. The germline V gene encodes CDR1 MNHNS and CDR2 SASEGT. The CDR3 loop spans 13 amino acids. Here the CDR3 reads CASRLSGANEQFF. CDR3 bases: TGTGCCAGCAGGCTATCGGGAGCCAATGAGCAGTTCTTC.

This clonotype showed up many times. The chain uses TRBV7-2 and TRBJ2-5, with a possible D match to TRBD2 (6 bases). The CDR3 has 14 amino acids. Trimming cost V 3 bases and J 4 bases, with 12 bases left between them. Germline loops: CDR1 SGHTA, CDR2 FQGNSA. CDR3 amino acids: CASSFPGGAETQYF. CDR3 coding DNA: TGTGCCAGCAGCTTCCCCGGGGGTGCAGAGACCCAGTACTTC. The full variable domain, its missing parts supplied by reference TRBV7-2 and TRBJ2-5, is GAGVSQSPSNKVTEKGKDVELRCDPISGHTALYWYRQSLGQGLEFLIYFQGNSAPDKSGLPSDRFSAERTGGSVSTLTIQRTQQEDSAVYLCASSFPGGAETQYFGPGTRLLVL.

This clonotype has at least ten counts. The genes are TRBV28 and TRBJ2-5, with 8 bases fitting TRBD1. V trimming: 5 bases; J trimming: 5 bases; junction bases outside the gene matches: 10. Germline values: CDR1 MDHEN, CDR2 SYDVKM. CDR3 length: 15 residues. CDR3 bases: TGTGCCAGCAGTCAAACGGGACAGGCCCACGAGACCCAGTACTTC. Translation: CASSQTGQAHETQYF.

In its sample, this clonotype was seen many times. CDR3 sequence reads: CASARDLNEKLFF. In DNA form, the CDR3 reads TGTGCCAGCGCACGGGACCTTAATGAAAAACTGTTTTTT. The chain joins TRBV7-9 to TRBJ1-4; D might be TRBD1 (5 bases). CDR3 size: 13 residues. The V and J ends lost 8 bases and 4 bases respectively, with 11 bases between them. The germline V gene encodes CDR1 SEHNR and CDR2 FQNEAQ (reference sequence). The variable domain in full, with the rest retrieved from reference TRBV7-9 and TRBJ1-4, is DTGVSQNPRHKITKRGQNVTFRCDPISEHNRLYWYRQTLGQGPEFLTYFQNEAQLEKSRLLSDRFSAERPKGSFSTLEIQRTEQGDSAMYLCASARDLNEKLFFGSGTQLSVL.

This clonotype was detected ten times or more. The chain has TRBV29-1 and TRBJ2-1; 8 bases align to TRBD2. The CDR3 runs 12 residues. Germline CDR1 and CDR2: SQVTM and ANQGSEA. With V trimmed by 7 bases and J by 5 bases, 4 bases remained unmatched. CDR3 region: CSAHSGNNEQFF. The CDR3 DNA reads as TGCAGCGCCCATAGCGGGAACAATGAGCAGTTCTTC.

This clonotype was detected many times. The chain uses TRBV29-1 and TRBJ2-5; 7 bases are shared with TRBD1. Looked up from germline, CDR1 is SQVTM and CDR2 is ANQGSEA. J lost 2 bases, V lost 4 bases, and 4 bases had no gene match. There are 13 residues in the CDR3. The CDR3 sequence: CSVARTGQETQYF. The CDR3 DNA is TGCAGCGTTGCTCGGACAGGTCAAGAGACCCAGTACTTC.

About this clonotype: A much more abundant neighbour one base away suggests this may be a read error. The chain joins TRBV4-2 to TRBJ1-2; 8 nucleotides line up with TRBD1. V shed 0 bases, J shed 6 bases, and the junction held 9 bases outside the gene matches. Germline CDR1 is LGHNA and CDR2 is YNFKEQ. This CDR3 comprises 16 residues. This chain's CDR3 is CASSQDSTGGYHGYTF. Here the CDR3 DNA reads TGTGCCAGCAGCCAAGATTCCACAGGGGGGTACCATGGCTACACCTTC.

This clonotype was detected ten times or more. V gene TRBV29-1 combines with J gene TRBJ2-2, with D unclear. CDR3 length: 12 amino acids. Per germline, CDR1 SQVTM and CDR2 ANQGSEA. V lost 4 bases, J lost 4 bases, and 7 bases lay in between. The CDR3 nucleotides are TGCAGCGTTGGCAGGATCACCGGGGAGCTGTTTTTT. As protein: CSVGRITGELFF.